A selection of T cell receptor beta chains follows, all from one sample in a study of cytomegalovirus exposure and HLA in healthy donors. Repertoires were generated with immunoSEQ multiplex PCR, while TCRdb's copy carries only in-frame clones and drops some. Seen here are nearly 110,000 clones, 74% observed once, and the top ten hold 12% to 15%. The sample consisted of PBMCs. The receptors here all came from a woman between 40 and 55 years old in good health and CMV-seropositive. The CDR3 runs from the conserved cysteine through the conserved F or W. Each record gives: CDR3 DNA, CDR3 protein, clone size, D gene, V gene, J gene. A D gene is named only where the DNA matches it firmly. The size of a clone is reported for some rows only, either as once, few or many, or as a class for expanded clones.

TGTGCCAGCTCACCACCGGGGGGGGATGAGCAGTACTTC	CASSPPGGDEQYF	NA	TRBD2	TRBV18	TRBJ2-7
TGTGCCAGCAGCTTGAGGCCCGGGACAGGGGGGTGGGTCACTGAAGCTTTCTTT	CASSLRPGTGGWVTEAFF	NA	TRBD1	TRBV5-5	TRBJ1-1
TGTGCCAGCAGCTTGGGAATCCGGGACAGGGGCGATCAGCCCCAGCATTTT	CASSLGIRDRGDQPQHF	NA	TRBD1	TRBV5-5	TRBJ1-5
TGTGCCAGCAGCGGTGGACATCCTGAAGGTTCACCCCTCCACTTT	CASSGGHPEGSPLHF	NA	NA	TRBV9	TRBJ1-6
TGTGCCAGCAGTTTACGGGGGAGCAATCAGCCCCAGCATTTT	CASSLRGSNQPQHF	NA	NA	TRBV27	TRBJ1-5
TGCAGCGCTGGACAGTCCGGACCCGAAAAACTGTTTTTT	CSAGQSGPEKLFF	NA	NA	TRBV29-1	TRBJ1-4
TGTGCCTGGAGCTTCCCAGGTTTGAACACTGAAGCTTTCTTT	CAWSFPGLNTEAFF	NA	NA	TRBV30	TRBJ1-1
TGCGCCAGCAGCTTGGATCAGGTCGGGAACACTGAAGCTTTCTTT	CASSLDQVGNTEAFF	NA	NA	TRBV5-1	TRBJ1-1
TGTGCCAGCAGTGCCCGACAGGATCAGCCCCAGCATTTT	CASSARQDQPQHF	NA	NA	TRBV6-1	TRBJ1-5
TGTGCCTGGGATAGACAGAGGATTTATGGCTACACCTTC	CAWDRQRIYGYTF	NA	NA	TRBV30	TRBJ1-2
TGTGCCAGCAGCTTACAGGGTGGGGACACTGAAGCTTTCTTT	CASSLQGGDTEAFF	NA	NA	TRBV7-2	TRBJ1-1
TGTGCCAGCAGCCAAGAAGGATACCTTGGGGGGGGCCGGTCACCCCTCCACTTT	CASSQEGYLGGGRSPLHF	NA	NA	TRBV4-2	TRBJ1-6
TGTGCCAGCAGCTTAGTGTGGACAGTCCAAGAGACCCAGTACTTC	CASSLVWTVQETQYF	few	NA	TRBV11-3	TRBJ2-5
TGTGCCAGCAGTGGGACTAGCGGGGGGACCACCTACGAGCAGTACTTC	CASSGTSGGTTYEQYF	NA	TRBD2	TRBV6-1	TRBJ2-7
TGTGCCAGCAGCGTATCGCAGGGCCCAGATACGCAGTATTTT	CASSVSQGPDTQYF	NA	NA	TRBV9	TRBJ2-3
TGTGCCAGCACCCCCATGGGGGGGGCGCGAGTCAATCAGCCCCAGCATTTT	CASTPMGGARVNQPQHF	NA	NA	TRBV27	TRBJ1-5
TGTGCCAGTAGTGTGGGGGGGAGCACCGGGGAGCTGTTTTTT	CASSVGGSTGELFF	NA	TRBD2	TRBV19	TRBJ2-2
TGTGCCAGCAGTTACTCAACGGAGAGCTCCTACAATGAGCAGTTCTTC	CASSYSTESSYNEQFF	NA	NA	TRBV6-5	TRBJ2-1
TGTGCCAGCAGTTACTCGAACAGGGAAGGCCAAGAGACCCAGTACTTC	CASSYSNREGQETQYF	NA	NA	TRBV6-5	TRBJ2-5
TGTGCCATCGGACTAGCGGGACCCTACGAGCAGTACTTC	CAIGLAGPYEQYF	NA	TRBD2	TRBV10-3	TRBJ2-7
TGCAGCGTTTATCCGGGGACTGAAGCTTTCTTT	CSVYPGTEAFF	NA	NA	TRBV29-1	TRBJ1-1
TGTGCCAGCAGTCCGGCCTCAGGGTTTTCCGGGGAGCTGTTTTTT	CASSPASGFSGELFF	NA	NA	TRBV6-5	TRBJ2-2
TGTGCCATCCCGAAAGCGGGGCAGGGGGCTGTTGGGGAGCTGTTTTTT	CAIPKAGQGAVGELFF	NA	NA	TRBV2	TRBJ2-2
TGTGCCAGCAGCCCCGGACTAACCTATAATTCACCCCTCCACTTT	CASSPGLTYNSPLHF	NA	NA	TRBV7-9	TRBJ1-6
TGTGCCAGCAGCCAAGAACAGGGATACTCTGAAGCTTTCTTT	CASSQEQGYSEAFF	NA	NA	TRBV14	TRBJ1-1
TGTGCCATCAGTGCTTCCAGACAGGGAGTCGATCAGCCCCAGCATTTT	CAISASRQGVDQPQHF	NA	TRBD1	TRBV10-3	TRBJ1-5
TGCGCCAGCAGCCACCTAGACAGGGGAGCGGGCAATGAGCAGTTCTTC	CASSHLDRGAGNEQFF	NA	TRBD1	TRBV4-3	TRBJ2-1
TGTGCCAGCAGCTCGAATACAGGGAATAATTCACCCCTCCACTTT	CASSSNTGNNSPLHF	NA	NA	TRBV11-2	TRBJ1-6
TGTGCCAGCAGCTTGGGCAGGGGGCTCGGAAACACCATATATTTT	CASSLGRGLGNTIYF	NA	TRBD1	TRBV5-5	TRBJ1-3
TGTGCTAGTGGTTTGGGGGTGACAGGGAGTGAGCAGTTCTTC	CASGLGVTGSEQFF	NA	TRBD1	TRBV12-5	TRBJ2-1
TGTGCCAGCAGCCTCCCGGGATTTAGCACAGATACGCAGTATTTT	CASSLPGFSTDTQYF	NA	NA	TRBV5-4	TRBJ2-3
TGTGCCAGCAGCCCAGGGGACAGGTCACCCTACGAGCAGTACTTC	CASSPGDRSPYEQYF	once	TRBD1	TRBV7-9	TRBJ2-7
TGTGCCAGCAGCGTAGAGCCCTCCCCCATATTCGGTGAGCAGTTCTTC	CASSVEPSPIFGEQFF	NA	NA	TRBV9	TRBJ2-1
TGTGCCAGCAGTGGGGTCTCTCCCCGGGACAGGGTAAGAAATGAGCAGTTCTTC	CASSGVSPRDRVRNEQFF	NA	TRBD1	TRBV2	TRBJ2-1
TGTGCCAGCAGCTGGGGGACAGAAAATCAGCCCCAGCATTTT	CASSWGTENQPQHF	few	TRBD1	TRBV5-5	TRBJ1-5
TGTGCCACCAGCAGAGTGGACTCCCCGCAGTTCTTC	CATSRVDSPQFF	NA	NA	TRBV15	TRBJ2-1